These 9 T cell receptor beta chains were all obtained from the same sample, sequenced in a study of shared clonotypes between healthy human individuals (TCRdb year 2020). The protocol used for the library was the immunoSEQ multiplex PCR assay. TCRdb holds this immuneACCESS table with in-frame rearrangements only. Some clones are missing; in checked studies, unresolved V genes explain under half, and the rest has no known cause. Within this sample are over 950,000 clones, with approximately 80% of them counted one time only. Over 0.8% of the sample rests with the top ten. Sequenced sample: memory CD4+ T cells from PBMCs. The label giving this sample's cell subset or site can be read as: CD45RA-negative fraction. The receptors derive from a man younger than 35 in good health. Some clones in this sample may be carry-over from other donors' samples.

Written as DNA, the CDR3 is TGTGCCAGCAGCGTTTCCACACCCCTAGCGGGAGTTTCAGATACGCAGTATTTT. This codes for CASSVSTPLAGVSDTQYF. The V call is TRBV9, the J call TRBJ2-3; 10 bases align to TRBD2. The J segment lost 4 bases and the V segment lost 2 bases, leaving 13 bases of the junction unmatched. The CDR3 length is 18 residues. Germline-derived CDR1 and CDR2 are SGDLS and YYNGEE.

The V call is TRBV13, the J call TRBJ2-3; D is perhaps TRBD1 (6 bases). The CDR3 has 15 residues. Trimming left V 0 bases short and J 4 bases short, with 11 bases between. Looked up from germline, CDR1 is PRHDT and CDR2 is FYEKMQ (reference sequence). For the CDR3, the DNA is TGTGCCAGCAGCTTAGGCAGGGGAGTGGCAGATACGCAGTATTTT. It specifies CASSLGRGVADTQYF.

The rearrangement uses TRBV30 and TRBJ1-4; 7 bases fit TRBD1. CDR3 length equals 15 residues. CDR1 GTSNPN and CDR2 SVGIG come from the germline V gene (reference sequence). The ends lost 1 base at V and 7 bases at J; junction bases unmatched: 9. CDR3 in amino acids: CAWSAKQGIREKLFF. The CDR3 region has the DNA TGTGCCTGGAGTGCCAAACAGGGGATACGTGAAAAACTGTTTTTT.

As to this clone: The sample holds other DNA sequences that translate to the same CDR3. The CDR3 DNA sequence: TGTGCCAGCAGTGAAAGGGGTCGGAGGGACAGGGGAATAGCTTTCTTT. This gives the protein CASSERGRRDRGIAFF. The genes are TRBV6-1 and TRBJ1-1; TRBD1 matches at 10 bases. CDR1 and CDR2 from the germline V gene are MNHNS and SASEGT. J was trimmed by 10 bases and V by 2 bases; bases with no gene match: 13. This CDR3 has 16 residues.

This clone was detected a few times. The chain links TRBV18 to TRBJ1-5; TRBD1 aligns across 7 bases. The CDR3 length is 15 residues. The germline CDR1 and CDR2 sequences are KGHSH and LQKENI. V shed 3 bases, J shed 6 bases, and the junction held 8 bases outside the gene matches. CDR3 in DNA: TGTGCCAGCTCACCTACAGGGGACCCCAGTCAGCCCCAGCATTTT. It encodes CASSPTGDPSQPQHF.

This clone was recorded at least ten times. DNA for the CDR3: TGTGCCAGCAGTTACGGGTCTGGGGCTAGCGGCAATGAGCAGTTCTTC. This codes for CASSYGSGASGNEQFF. The chain recombines TRBV6-6 with TRBJ2-1; 7 nucleotides agree with TRBD2. Germline V gene data show CDR1 as MNHNY and CDR2 as SVGAGI (reference sequence). After removal of 2 bases from V and 6 bases from J, the junction contained 10 bases not matched to a gene. This CDR3 has 16 amino acids.

The chain has TRBV18 and TRBJ1-5; the match to TRBD1 covers 11 bases. V lost 1 base and J lost 7; bases outside the gene matches: 6. This CDR3 comprises 16 residues. The germline CDR1 and CDR2 sequences are KGHSH and LQKENI. CDR3 region: CASSPQGTGGGQPQHF. CDR3 nucleotides: TGTGCCAGCTCACCACAAGGGACAGGGGGAGGACAGCCCCAGCATTTT. Filled out from reference TRBV18 and TRBJ1-5, the complete variable domain reads NAGVMQNPRHLVRRRGQEARLRCSPMKGHSHVYWYRQLPEEGLKFMVYLQKENIIDESGMPKERFSAEFPKEGPSILRIQQVVRGDSAAYFCASSPQGTGGGQPQHFGDGTRLSIL.

The chain has TRBV27 and TRBJ2-7; D assignment may be TRBD1 or TRBD2 (5 bases each). Germline CDR1 and CDR2: MNHEY and SMNVEV (reference sequence). Trimming removed 3 bases from V and 4 bases from J, with 22 bases in between. The CDR3 extends over 17 amino acids. CDR3 DNA: TGTGCCAGCAGTTTCCGGAGTAGGGGCAGAGGGCCTTACGAGCAGTACTTC. It specifies CASSFRSRGRGPYEQYF.

This chain connects TRBV7-3 to TRBJ2-7, with D tentatively TRBD1 (6 bases). The V end was cut by 2 bases, the J end by 5 bases, with 10 bases between. This CDR3 has 13 residues. Germline V gene lookup returns CDR1 SGHTA and CDR2 FQGTGA. CDR3 sequence (DNA): TGTGCCAGCAGCTTAGGACAGTTGGACGAGCAGTACTTC. This sequence encodes CASSLGQLDEQYF.